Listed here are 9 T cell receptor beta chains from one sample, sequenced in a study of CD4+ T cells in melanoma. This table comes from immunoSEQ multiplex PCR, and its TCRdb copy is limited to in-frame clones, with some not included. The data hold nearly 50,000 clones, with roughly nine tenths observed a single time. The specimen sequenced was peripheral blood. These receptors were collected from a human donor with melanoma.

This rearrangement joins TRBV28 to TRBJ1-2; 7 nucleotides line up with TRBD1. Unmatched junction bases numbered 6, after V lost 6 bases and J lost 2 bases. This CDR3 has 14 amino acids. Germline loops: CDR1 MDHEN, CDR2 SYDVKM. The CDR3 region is CASSPGQTNYGYTF. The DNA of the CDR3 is TGTGCCAGCAGCCCGGGACAGACAAACTATGGCTACACCTTC.

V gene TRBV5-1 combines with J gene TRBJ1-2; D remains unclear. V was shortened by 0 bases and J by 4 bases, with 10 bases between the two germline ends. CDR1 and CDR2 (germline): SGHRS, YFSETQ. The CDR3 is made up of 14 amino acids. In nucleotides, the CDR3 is TGCGCCAGCAGCTTGGCGAGAGGGAGCTATGGCTACACCTTC. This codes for CASSLARGSYGYTF.

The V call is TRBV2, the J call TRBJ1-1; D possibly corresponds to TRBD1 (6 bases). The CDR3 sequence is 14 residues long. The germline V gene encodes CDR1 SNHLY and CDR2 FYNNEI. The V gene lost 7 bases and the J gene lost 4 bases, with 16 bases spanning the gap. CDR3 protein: CASNEQGSATEAFF. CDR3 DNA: TGTGCCAGCAACGAACAGGGTTCGGCCACTGAAGCTTTCTTT.

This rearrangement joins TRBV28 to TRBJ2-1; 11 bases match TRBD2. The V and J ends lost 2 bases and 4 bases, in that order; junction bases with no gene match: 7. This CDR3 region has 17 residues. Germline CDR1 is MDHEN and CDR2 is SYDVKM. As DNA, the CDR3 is TGTGCCAGCAGTTTAGATAGCGGGGGGGACGCTTACAATGAGCAGTTCTTC. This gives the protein CASSLDSGGDAYNEQFF. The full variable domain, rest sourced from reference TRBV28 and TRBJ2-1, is DVKVTQSSRYLVKRTGEKVFLECVQDMDHENMFWYRQDPGLGLRLIYFSYDVKMKEKGDIPEGYSVSREKKERFSLILESASTNQTSMYLCASSLDSGGDAYNEQFFGPGTRLTVL.

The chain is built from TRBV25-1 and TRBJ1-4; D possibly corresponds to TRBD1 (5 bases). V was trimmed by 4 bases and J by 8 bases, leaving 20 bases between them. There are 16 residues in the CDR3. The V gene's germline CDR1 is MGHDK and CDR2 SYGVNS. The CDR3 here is CASSASPGRGSEKLFF. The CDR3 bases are TGTGCCAGCAGTGCATCGCCGGGCCGGGGGAGCGAAAAACTGTTTTTT.

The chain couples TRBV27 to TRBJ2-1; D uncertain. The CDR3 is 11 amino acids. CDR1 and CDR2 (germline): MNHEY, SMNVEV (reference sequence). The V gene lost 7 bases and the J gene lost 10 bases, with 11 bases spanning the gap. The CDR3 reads CASTSNGEQFF. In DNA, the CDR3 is TGTGCCAGCACTTCCAACGGAGAGCAGTTCTTC.

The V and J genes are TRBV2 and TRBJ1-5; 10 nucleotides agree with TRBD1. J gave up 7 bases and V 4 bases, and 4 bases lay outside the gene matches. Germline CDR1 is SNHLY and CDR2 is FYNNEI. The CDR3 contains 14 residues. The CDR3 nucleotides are TGTGCCAGCAGTGGGACAGGGGGATACCAGCCCCAGCATTTT. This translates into CASSGTGGYQPQHF.

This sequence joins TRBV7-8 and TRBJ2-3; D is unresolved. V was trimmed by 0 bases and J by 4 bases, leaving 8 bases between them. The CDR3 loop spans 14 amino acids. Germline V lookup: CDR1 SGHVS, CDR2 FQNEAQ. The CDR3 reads CASSLALQSDTQYF. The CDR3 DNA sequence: TGTGCCAGCAGCTTAGCTCTACAGTCAGATACGCAGTATTTT.

The CDR3 sequence: CAWSGSGPYGYTF. The CDR3 nucleotides are TGTGCCTGGAGTGGATCTGGGCCCTATGGCTACACCTTC. The chain has TRBV30 and TRBJ1-2; D is uncertain. CDR1 is GTSNPN and CDR2 is SVGIG in the germline V gene (reference sequence). The CDR3 has 13 residues. Trimming pared 1 base from V and 4 bases from J, leaving 10 bases between.